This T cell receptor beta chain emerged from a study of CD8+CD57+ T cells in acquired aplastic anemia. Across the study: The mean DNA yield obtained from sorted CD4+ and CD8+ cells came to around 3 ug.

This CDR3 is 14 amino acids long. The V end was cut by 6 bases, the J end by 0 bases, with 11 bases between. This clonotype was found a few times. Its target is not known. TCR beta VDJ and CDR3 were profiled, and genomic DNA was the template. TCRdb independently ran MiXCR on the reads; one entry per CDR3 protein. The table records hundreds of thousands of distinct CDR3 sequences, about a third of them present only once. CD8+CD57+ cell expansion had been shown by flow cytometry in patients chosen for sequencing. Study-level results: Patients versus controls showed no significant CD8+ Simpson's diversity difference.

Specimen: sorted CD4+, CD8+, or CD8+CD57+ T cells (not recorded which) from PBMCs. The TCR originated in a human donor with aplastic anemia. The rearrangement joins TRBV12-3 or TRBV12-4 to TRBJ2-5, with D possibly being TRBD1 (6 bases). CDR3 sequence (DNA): TGTGCCAGCAGGCAGACAGGCTACCAAGAGACCCAGTACTTC. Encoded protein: CASRQTGYQETQYF.